The entry that follows covers one T cell receptor (beta chain) sequence. Recovered participants had two consecutive negative NP/OP PCR tests, healthcare professional clearance, or symptom resolution. The sample is drawn from a study of blood T cell repertoires in COVID-19. Libraries were prepared by immunoSEQ multiplex PCR; TCRdb keeps only in-frame clonotypes and omits some of them. The repertoire holds 150,000 to 200,000 clones, with more than 70% as singletons. The V end was cut by 1 base, the J end by 4 bases, with 19 bases between. This CDR3 contains 17 residues. Looked up from germline, CDR1 is PRHDT and CDR2 is FYEKMQ (reference sequence).

The source material was PBMCs or T cells enriched from blood (not recorded which). The V gene is TRBV13, the J gene TRBJ2-5, with D possibly matching TRBD2 (5 bases). The TCR was taken from a man between 40 and 49 years old who had recovered from COVID-19. CDR3 in amino acids: CASSLAGGEGVIETQYF. The CDR3, as DNA: TGTGCCAGCAGCTTAGCCGGAGGCGAGGGAGTAATAGAGACCCAGTACTTC.